This note documents a single T cell receptor beta chain sequence. The antigen is not known. The data were taken from a study of long-term antiretroviral therapy in people with HIV. Points from the study as a whole: In HIV, the repertoires covered a tighter span of CDR3 lengths than in controls. Even long-term ART left TRB diversity below transplant donor controls, despite gains.

CDR1 is SGDLS, CDR2 YYNGEE, per germline. Trimming removed 6 bases at V and 0 bases at J, with 13 bases between. The CDR3 loop spans 15 amino acids. Version v3.0 of the immunoSEQ assay was performed at survey level. Only in-frame clones appear in the TCRdb table, and some are missing; sequencing was by immunoSEQ multiplex PCR. The profile covers tens of thousands of clones, with under 90% appearing a single time and over 8% taken by the ten largest. The chain uses TRBV9 and TRBJ2-1; D unresolved. Sample: unsorted PBMCs, taken at the start of antiretroviral therapy. The receptor was derived from a man in his fifties or sixties with HIV. For the CDR3, the DNA is TGTGCCAGCACTCGATTTTCCAGCTCCTACAATGAGCAGTTCTTC. Amino acid sequence: CASTRFSSSYNEQFF.